Below, one T cell receptor (beta chain) is given with its context. Its antigen remains unidentified. Per the germline V gene, CDR1 is LNHDA and CDR2 is SQIVND (reference sequence). The CDR3 extends over 12 amino acids. V lost 10 bases, J lost 2 bases, and 12 bases lay in between. These data are taken from a study of Ad26.COV2.S vaccination and SARS-CoV-2 variants. Across the study: In the study, Ad26.COV2.S was injected intramuscularly once, or twice 56 days apart. The study, taken as a whole, reports: Spike-specific responses of CD8+ and CD4+ T cells were reported to display substantial breadth after vaccination. Spike-specific TCR breadth ran higher among vaccine recipients than placebo recipients.

Sequencing was performed with immunoSEQ multiplex PCR; in TCRdb, only in-frame clones are kept and a portion is missing. The sample holds around 400,000 clones, approximately 89% seen once. Treatment indicated: some 19 received Ad26.COV2.S at low or high dose, single or two shots; about five received placebo; per-sample allocation not given. Sampling took place 63 days after the first vaccine or placebo injection. Built on an Ad26 vector, the vaccine expressed Wuhan-strain SARS-CoV-2 spike. The source is a person aged 18-65 years who received the Ad26.COV2.S COVID-19 vaccine or a placebo. The chain carries TRBV19 and TRBJ2-7; tentatively, D is TRBD1 or TRBD2 (5 bases each). Sample: peripheral blood, taken in a trial of Ad26.COV2.S vaccine versus placebo. The CDR3 DNA follows: TGTGCCACCCGGGACGGACCCTACGAGCAGTACTTC. It translates to CATRDGPYEQYF.